This T cell receptor beta chain was sequenced for a study of T-cell memory formation after mild COVID-19. On the study more broadly: Across donors, TCR clusters were largely donor specific.

Researchers used 5'RACE with constant-segment primers to make TCR alpha and TCR beta cDNA libraries that carry sample barcodes and UMIs. One entry per CDR3 protein results from TCRdb running MiXCR on the 5' RACE reads. The table shows around 310,000 distinct CDR3 sequences, with 20% to 25% occurring only once. This CDR3 contains 16 residues. Unmatched junction bases numbered 11, after V lost 4 bases and J lost 7 bases. Germline V CDR1 and CDR2: LGHNA, YNFKEQ. A word on this clonotype: Its antigen is still unknown.

General study points: Pre-infection memory showed some responding clones, and this suggested that cross-reactive memory joined.

This chain links TRBV4-2 with TRBJ2-2; 8 nucleotides align to TRBD2. The receptor was isolated from a man between 18 and 35 years old who had mild COVID-19 (a few samples of this study predate the infection). Cell type and time point are not known. The material sequenced was PBMCs or a T cell subset sorted from them (not recorded which). The CDR3, as DNA: TGTGCCAGCAGCCCCCTCGGGGGGGCAAGTGGCGGGGAGCTGTTTTTT. This codes for CASSPLGGASGGELFF.